The source of this T cell receptor beta chain is a study of blood T cell repertoires in COVID-19. Study-level background: COVID-19 samples, acute and convalescent, were from the United States, Italy and Spain. From T cells, B-cell-depleted T cells, or PBMCs came the material, which was cDNA or gDNA.

Patients of the Seattle cohort, enrolled during active infection, were followed longitudinally. The CDR3 spans 13 residues. CDR1 and CDR2 (germline): LGHDT, YNNKEL (reference sequence). The trim removed 8 bases at V and 5 bases at J, leaving 8 bases unmatched. In the original workflow: Scientists estimated how many nucleated cells there were by amplifying reference gene primers. Sequencing used immunoSEQ multiplex PCR; TCRdb keeps in-frame clones, though not all of them. That table supplies the V and J calls and clone size; D and trimming were determined from the DNA. The data hold 70,000 to 90,000 clones, with 65% to 90% observed a single time.

This sequence joins TRBV3-1 (or the pseudogene TRBV3-2) and TRBJ2-5, with 7 bases lining up with TRBD1. The clonotype originates from an older man with COVID-19, enrolled during active disease. The sequenced material came from peripheral blood. The CDR3 spells CASGGQRRETQYF. The CDR3 DNA reads as TGTGCCAGCGGGGGACAGCGACGGGAGACCCAGTACTTC.